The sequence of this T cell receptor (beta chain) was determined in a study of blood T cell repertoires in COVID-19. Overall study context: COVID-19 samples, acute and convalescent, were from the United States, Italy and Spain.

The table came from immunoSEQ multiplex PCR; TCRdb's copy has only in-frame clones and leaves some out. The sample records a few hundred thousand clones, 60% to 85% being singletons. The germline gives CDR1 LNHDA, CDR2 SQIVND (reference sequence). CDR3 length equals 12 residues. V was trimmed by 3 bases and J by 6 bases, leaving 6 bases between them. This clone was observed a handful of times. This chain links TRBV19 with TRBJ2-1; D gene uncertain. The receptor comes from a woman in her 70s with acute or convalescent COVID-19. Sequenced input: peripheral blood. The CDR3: CASSIPGNEQFF. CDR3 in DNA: TGTGCCAGTAGTATCCCGGGCAATGAGCAGTTCTTC.